A selection of T cell receptor beta chains follows, all from one sample in a study of blood T cells in healthy people across ages. TCRdb passed the 5' RACE reads through MiXCR, listing each CDR3 protein once. The sample holds about 780,000 distinct CDR3 sequences, about 47% seen once. Material: blood. The origin of the receptors is an elderly man in good health. CDR3s include the opening cysteine and the closing phenylalanine or tryptophan. A D gene is named only where the DNA matches it firmly. Rows give clone size only sometimes, using once, few, many, or a class for an expanded clone.

>TRBD2|TRBJ2-7|TRBV30|.
TGTGCCTGGAGTCCGTCGGGAGGGATATATAATGAGCAGTACTTC
CAWSPSGGIYNEQYF
>TRBD2|TRBJ2-5|TRBV24-1|.
TGTGCCACCAGTGATCCTAGCGGGAGTGGGTACTTC
CATSDPSGSGYF
>TRBD1|TRBJ2-7|TRBV4-1|many
TGCGCCAGCAGCCCTTCCTTGACAGGGCTAACCTACGAGCAGTACTTC
CASSPSLTGLTYEQYF
>.|TRBJ2-2|TRBV4-3|.
TGCGCCAGCAGCCATCGACGGATAGGGGGGCGCACCGGGGAGCTGTTTTTT
CASSHRRIGGRTGELFF
>TRBD2|TRBJ2-1|TRBV12-3/TRBV12-4|few
TGTGCCAGCAGTCCCGGGACTAGGATGGGCAATGAGCAGTTCTTC
CASSPGTRMGNEQFF
>TRBD1|TRBJ2-4|TRBV20-1|.
TGCAGTGCTAGAGATTCAGACAGGGGTCAAAACATTCAGTACTTC
CSARDSDRGQNIQYF
>TRBD1|TRBJ1-2|TRBV12-5|.
TGTGCTAGTGGTTTAACCGGGACAGTCTATGGCTACACCTTC
CASGLTGTVYGYTF
>TRBD1|TRBJ1-5|TRBV12-3/TRBV12-4|.
TGTGCCAGCAGTTCTACCGGGACAGTCAATCAGCCCCAGCATTTT
CASSSTGTVNQPQHF
>TRBD1|TRBJ2-1|TRBV4-2|.
TGTGCCAGCAGCCCCTCGGACAGGGTCAATGAGCAGTTCTTC
CASSPSDRVNEQFF
>.|TRBJ2-7|TRBV6-6|.
TGTGCCAGCAGTTACGCGGTGGATGGAGGCGAGCAGTACTTC
CASSYAVDGGEQYF
>TRBD1|TRBJ2-5|TRBV7-9|.
TGTGCCAGCAGCTCTACAGGGGATGGGGTTTTTGAGACCCAGTACTTC
CASSSTGDGVFETQYF
>.|TRBJ2-7|TRBV5-1|few
TGCGCCAGCAGCTCCTATCGTTGGCGGACGGACGGACTGGATGGCGAGCAGTACTTC
CASSSYRWRTDGLDGEQYF
>TRBD1|TRBJ1-1|TRBV12-3/TRBV12-4|few
TGTGCCAGCAGTGCCCCGACAGGGTACAGAGCTTTCTTT
CASSAPTGYRAFF
>.|TRBJ1-1|TRBV29-1|.
TGCAGCGTTGATCGGAACACTGAAGCTTTCTTT
CSVDRNTEAFF